This T cell receptor beta chain emerged from a study of shared clonotypes between healthy human individuals. Overall study context: Per donor, three plates held CD4 naive cells, three held CD4 memory, two held CD8 naive and one held CD8 memory. General study points: Generation of non-shared clonotypes was less probable than generation of clonotypes shared by all four donors.

As to this clone: The antigen is undetermined.

This CDR3 spans 15 amino acids. Germline CDR1 reads SGHTA; CDR2 reads FQGTGA. Trimming cost V 2 bases and J 7 bases, with 15 bases left between them. Selected positively for CCR7 and CD45RO-negative, naive CD8 cells excluded terminally differentiated effector memory CD45RA+ cells. Data came from immunoSEQ multiplex PCR; TCRdb stores just in-frame clones and leaves some out. The repertoire holds approximately 2,000,000 clones, with just over 90% as singletons. The sample was naive CD8+ T cells from PBMCs. The gene calls are TRBV7-3 and TRBJ2-1; tentatively, D is TRBD2 (6 bases). The receptor's source is a man aged 18 to 35 in good health. Some clones in this sample may be carry-over from other donors' samples. The CDR3 sequence is CASSLFVGGLNEQFF. DNA for the CDR3: TGTGCCAGCAGCTTATTTGTGGGAGGTTTAAATGAGCAGTTCTTC.